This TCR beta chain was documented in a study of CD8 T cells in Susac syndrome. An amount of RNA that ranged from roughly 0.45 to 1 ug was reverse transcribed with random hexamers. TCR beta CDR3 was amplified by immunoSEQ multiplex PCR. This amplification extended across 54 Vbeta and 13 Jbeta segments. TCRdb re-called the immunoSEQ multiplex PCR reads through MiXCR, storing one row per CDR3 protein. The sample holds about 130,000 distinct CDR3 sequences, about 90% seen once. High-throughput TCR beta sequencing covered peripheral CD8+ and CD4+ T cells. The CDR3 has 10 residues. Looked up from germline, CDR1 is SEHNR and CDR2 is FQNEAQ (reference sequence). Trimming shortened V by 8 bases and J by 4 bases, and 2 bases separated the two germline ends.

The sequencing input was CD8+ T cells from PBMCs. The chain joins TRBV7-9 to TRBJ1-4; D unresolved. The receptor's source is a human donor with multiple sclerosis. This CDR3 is CASRNEKLFF. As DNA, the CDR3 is TGTGCCAGCCGTAATGAAAAACTGTTTTTT.